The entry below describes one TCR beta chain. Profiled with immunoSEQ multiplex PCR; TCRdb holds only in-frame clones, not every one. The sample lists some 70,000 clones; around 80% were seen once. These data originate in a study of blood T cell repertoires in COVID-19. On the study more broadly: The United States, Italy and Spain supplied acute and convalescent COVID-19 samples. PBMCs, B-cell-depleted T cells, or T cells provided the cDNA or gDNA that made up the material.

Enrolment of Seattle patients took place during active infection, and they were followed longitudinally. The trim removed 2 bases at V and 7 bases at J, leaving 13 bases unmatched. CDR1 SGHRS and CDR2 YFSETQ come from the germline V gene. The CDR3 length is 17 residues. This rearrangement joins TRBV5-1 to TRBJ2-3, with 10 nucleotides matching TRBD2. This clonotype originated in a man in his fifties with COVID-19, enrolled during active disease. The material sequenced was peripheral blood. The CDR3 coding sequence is TGCGCCAGCAGCTTTGGGGCCGCCGGGACTAGCGCAAATACGCAGTATTTT. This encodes CASSFGAAGTSANTQYF.